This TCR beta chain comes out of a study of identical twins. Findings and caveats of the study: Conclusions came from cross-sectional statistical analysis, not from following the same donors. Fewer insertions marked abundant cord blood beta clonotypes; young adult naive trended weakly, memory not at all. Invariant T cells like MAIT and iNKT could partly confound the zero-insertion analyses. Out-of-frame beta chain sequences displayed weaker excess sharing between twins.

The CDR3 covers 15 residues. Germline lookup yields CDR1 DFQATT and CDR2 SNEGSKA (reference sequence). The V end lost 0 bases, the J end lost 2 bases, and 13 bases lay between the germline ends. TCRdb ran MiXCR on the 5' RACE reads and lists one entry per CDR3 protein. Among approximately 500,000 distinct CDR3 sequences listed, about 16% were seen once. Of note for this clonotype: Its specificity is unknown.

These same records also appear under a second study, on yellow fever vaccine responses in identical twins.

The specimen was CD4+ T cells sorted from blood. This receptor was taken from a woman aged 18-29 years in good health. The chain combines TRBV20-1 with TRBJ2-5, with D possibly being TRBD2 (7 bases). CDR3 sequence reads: CSAREGGGIQETQYF. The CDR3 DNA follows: TGCAGTGCTAGAGAGGGCGGGGGCATACAAGAGACCCAGTACTTC.